A selection of T cell receptor beta chains follows, all from one sample in a study of blood T cell repertoires in COVID-19. The assay was immunoSEQ multiplex PCR, and TCRdb's table has in-frame clones only and misses some. The sample consists of 30,000 to 35,000 clones, roughly 90% of them appearing once. The specimen was peripheral blood. Receptors originate from a woman aged 40-49 years with active or convalescent COVID-19. Both conserved end residues are part of each CDR3. A D gene is named only where the DNA matches it firmly. Some rows have no size entry. The others give once, few or many, or a class for an expanded clone.

.,TRBV5-1,.,TRBJ1-1,TGCGCCAGCAGCTTGGAGAGGCGGGGGAACACTGAAGCTTTCTTT,CASSLERRGNTEAFF
.,TRBV5-1,.,TRBJ2-7,TGCGCCAGCAGAAGGGACGGGGGCTACGAGCAGTACTTC,CASRRDGGYEQYF
.,TRBV3-1/TRBV3-2,.,TRBJ2-7,TGTGCCAGCAGCCAACGGGTCGGGAGCTCCTACGAGCAGTACTTC,CASSQRVGSSYEQYF
TRBD1,TRBV5-6,.,TRBJ1-2,TGTGCCAGCAGCCTCTGGACAGGGGAAAGGCGTGGAGGCTACACCTTC,CASSLWTGERRGGYTF
TRBD1,TRBV7-9,.,TRBJ2-4,TGTGCCAGCAGCTTACCTATGGGACAGGCTCGATCCAAAAACATTCAGTACTTC,CASSLPMGQARSKNIQYF
TRBD1,TRBV3-1/TRBV3-2,.,TRBJ1-1,TGTGCCAGCAGGACAGGGCACACTGAAGCTTTCTTT,CASRTGHTEAFF
TRBD2,TRBV4-1,.,TRBJ2-1,TGCGCCAGCAGCCAAGATGAAGGGACTAGCGGGAGGGCCGGCTCCTACAATGAGCAGTTCTTC,CASSQDEGTSGRAGSYNEQFF
.,TRBV7-8,.,TRBJ2-7,TGTGCCAGCAGCTTATTCCCTGCGGGACAGATAGTTTACGAGCAGTACTTC,CASSLFPAGQIVYEQYF
TRBD2,TRBV29-1,.,TRBJ2-3,TGCAGCCACAGACTAGCGGGAGGCGATACGCAGTATTTT,CSHRLAGGDTQYF
.,TRBV19,.,TRBJ2-7,TGTGCCAGTAGTATGGTAGGGGGTTACGAGCAGTACTTC,CASSMVGGYEQYF
.,TRBV21-1,.,TRBJ2-7,TGTGCCAGCAGCAAAGGGGAGGGGTGGGGTAGCCGAGCCTACGAGCAGTACTTC,CASSKGEGWGSRAYEQYF
.,TRBV21-1,.,TRBJ2-1,TGTGCCAGCAGCAAAGATTGCCAGCGGGAGTATAACTACAATGAGCAGTTCTTC,CASSKDCQREYNYNEQFF
.,TRBV27,.,TRBJ2-5,TGTGCCAGCAGCGTTCGACGCGTGGGAGCGGAGACCCAGTACTTC,CASSVRRVGAETQYF
TRBD1,TRBV4-2,.,TRBJ1-1,TGTGCCAGCAGCCAAGTAATCCAGGGGGACACTGAAGCTTTCTTT,CASSQVIQGDTEAFF
.,TRBV18,few,TRBJ2-7,TGTGCCAGCTCACCACCGGCTAGTGGCGAGCAGTACTTC,CASSPPASGEQYF
TRBD2,TRBV18,.,TRBJ2-2,TGTGCCAGCTCACCACCGAGGACTAGTAGGACCGGGGAGCTGTTTTTT,CASSPPRTSRTGELFF
TRBD1,TRBV10-3,.,TRBJ2-3,TGTGCCAGCAGATCAGGGGGCTGGTCGTGGGATACGCAGTATTTT,CASRSGGWSWDTQYF
.,TRBV27,.,TRBJ2-7,TGTGCCAGCAGTTTATCAGGCCTAGCTGAGCAGTACTTC,CASSLSGLAEQYF
.,TRBV4-1,.,TRBJ1-5,TGCGCCAGCAGCCACATCCCCAACAGGGAGCCCGCGGATCAGCCCCAGCATTTT,CASSHIPNREPADQPQHF
.,TRBV7-3,.,TRBJ2-5,TGTGCCAGCAGCTTAGGTCGCGGGATACAAGAGACCCAGTACTTC,CASSLGRGIQETQYF
.,TRBV19,.,TRBJ2-7,TGTGCCAGTAAGTTCAGCCACGGGAGCTACGAGCAGTACTTC,CASKFSHGSYEQYF
.,TRBV13,once,TRBJ1-1,TGTGCCAGCAGCTTAGAAAGAGCGAACACTGAAGCTTTCTTT,CASSLERANTEAFF
TRBD1,TRBV7-2,.,TRBJ1-1,TGTGCCAGCAGCTGGGACAGTTTGAACACTGAAGCTTTCTTT,CASSWDSLNTEAFF
.,TRBV27,.,TRBJ1-1,TGTGCCAGCAGTTTAATGGAGTACACTGAAGCTTTCTTT,CASSLMEYTEAFF
.,TRBV6-2/TRBV6-3,.,TRBJ2-7,TGTGCCAGCAGTTCAGCAGGGGCCTCCTACGAGCAGTACTTC,CASSSAGASYEQYF
TRBD1,TRBV7-9,.,TRBJ1-2,TGTGCCAGCAGCCTCGGGACAGGGGGTCATGGCTACACCTTC,CASSLGTGGHGYTF
.,TRBV28,.,TRBJ1-2,TGTGCCAGCATCGCCAGGGATGGCTACACCTTC,CASIARDGYTF
TRBD1,TRBV3-1/TRBV3-2,once,TRBJ2-3,TGTGCCAGCAGCCTGCGGACAGGGAGGACAGATACGCAGTATTTT,CASSLRTGRTDTQYF
.,TRBV1,.,TRBJ2-3,TGCACCAGCAGCCGCCCGAGGCGGCGGGAGGAGGGAGATACGCAGTATTTT,CTSSRPRRREEGDTQYF
.,TRBV9,once,TRBJ1-6,TGTGCCAGCAGCGTACACACCGGAGATAATTCACCCCTCCACTTT,CASSVHTGDNSPLHF
TRBD2,TRBV2,.,TRBJ2-3,TGTGCCAGCACCCTGACTAGCGGAGGCACAGATACGCAGTATTTT,CASTLTSGGTDTQYF
TRBD1,TRBV30,.,TRBJ1-1,TGTGCCTGGAGTGTAGGACAGGGGAACACTGAAGCTTTCTTT,CAWSVGQGNTEAFF
TRBD1,TRBV7-9,.,TRBJ1-1,TGTGCCAGCAGGGAAGGACAGGCAACTGAAGCTTTCTTT,CASREGQATEAFF
.,TRBV10-2,.,TRBJ1-1,TGCGCCAGCAGTGCGGTGAACACTGAAGCTTTCTTT,CASSAVNTEAFF
.,TRBV6-2/TRBV6-3,.,TRBJ1-6,TGTGCCAGCAGTTACTCGGGGGCCACTGGGAATTCACCCCTCCACTTT,CASSYSGATGNSPLHF
TRBD1,TRBV9,.,TRBJ1-4,TGTGCCAGCAGCGTAGCCTTTGGAGGGGGACAGGAAAAACTGTTTTTT,CASSVAFGGGQEKLFF
.,TRBV4-1,.,TRBJ2-7,TGCGCCAGCAGCCAAATATCGATGCGCTACGAGCAGTACTTC,CASSQISMRYEQYF
.,TRBV2,.,TRBJ2-1,TGTGCCAGCAAAGAGTTGAATGAGCAGTTCTTC,CASKELNEQFF
.,TRBV20-1,.,TRBJ1-1,TGCAGTGCTTATTTGAACACTGAAGCTTTCTTT,CSAYLNTEAFF
.,TRBV5-1,.,TRBJ1-4,TGCGCCAGCAGCTTGAACTCGGCAGGGGCCACTATAAATGAAAAACTGTTTTTT,CASSLNSAGATINEKLFF
TRBD1,TRBV30,.,TRBJ1-6,TGTGCCTGGAGTGTCGGACAGGGAAGTAATTCACCCCTCCACTTT,CAWSVGQGSNSPLHF
.,TRBV19,.,TRBJ1-1,TGTGCCAGTAGTTATGGGCGTAGCACTGAAGCTTTCTTT,CASSYGRSTEAFF
.,TRBV5-4,.,TRBJ1-1,TGTGCCAGCAGCTCGGGGAACATGAACACTGAAGCTTTCTTT,CASSSGNMNTEAFF
.,TRBV11-3,.,TRBJ1-1,TGTGCCAGCAGCTTAGGCCCAGGGCAAACTGAAGCTTTCTTT,CASSLGPGQTEAFF
TRBD1,TRBV25-1,.,TRBJ1-1,TGTGCCAGCAGTGAAAGGGACAGGCGGAACACTGAAGCTTTCTTT,CASSERDRRNTEAFF
TRBD1,TRBV27,.,TRBJ1-5,TGTGCCAGCAGTCTGACACAGGGGGACCTTAGCAATCAGCCCCAGCATTTT,CASSLTQGDLSNQPQHF
.,TRBV6-5,.,TRBJ2-1,TGTGCCAGCAGTTACTCTCGGGAGCAGTTCTTC,CASSYSREQFF
.,TRBV12-3/TRBV12-4,.,TRBJ1-1,TGTGCCAGCAGTTTAATAGATAGAGCTTTCTTT,CASSLIDRAFF
TRBD1,TRBV5-4,few,TRBJ2-7,TGTGCCAGCAGCGACTACAGGGGATTGGGTACCTACGAGCAGTACTTC,CASSDYRGLGTYEQYF
.,TRBV19,.,TRBJ1-1,TGTGCCAGTAGGGAGGAGGGTCGCACTGAAGCTTTCTTT,CASREEGRTEAFF
TRBD1,TRBV5-1,.,TRBJ1-5,TGCGCCAGCAGCATCGGACAGGGTGGACAGCCCCAGCATTTT,CASSIGQGGQPQHF